This TCR beta chain was recorded in a study of T cell responses to AZD1222 COVID-19 vaccine (dated by TCRdb to 2020 to 2022). Broadly, across the study: AZD1222 recipients whose second dose came at about 4 weeks and those whose second dose came at about 12 weeks were combined into one group, since spike-specific TCR depth and breadth did not differ between the two schedules. A total of just over 230 trial participants underwent TCR sequencing, of whom 200 to 220 received two doses of AZD1222 and around 25 received two doses of the MenACWY control vaccine. Enrollment into the trials was organized by age into subgroups of 18-55, 56-69 and 70-plus years, and those subgroups contained roughly 150, 30 and 60 TCR-sequenced participants, respectively.

The CDR3 measures 14 amino acids from cysteine to phenylalanine. Only the CDR3 part of the read is kept: 42 bases, read in frame from the first base. Sequences KGHSH (CDR1) and LQKENI (CDR2) are obtained from the germline V gene. V loses 3 bases, J loses 4 bases, and the germline ends lie 12 bases apart. The time point label corresponds to: baseline before first vaccination. The vaccinee samples were drawn from two UK trials, COV001 and COV002, one of which was a single-blind randomized controlled phase 2/3 trial testing AZD1222 (ChAdOx1 nCoV-19) in healthy adults. Trial participant PBMC samples were collected at day 0 and day 28 after the second dose for TCRbeta chain sequencing. The CDR3 regions of human TCRbeta chains were analyzed by immunosequencing. The authors' pipeline ran thus. Repertoire TCRs were checked for matches against a reference library of SARS-CoV-2-specific TCRs that had been generated using the MIRA antigen-specificity platform. Breadth was defined as the fraction of unique TCRs that were SARS-CoV-2-associated. Depth was defined as the fraction of total T cells that were SARS-CoV-2-associated. Using the MIRA data, each spike-specific TCR was assigned both to the spike region to which the TCR was reactive and to a CD4 or CD8 class. Log10-transformed breadth and depth values were compared by one-way ANOVA with Sidak's multiple comparisons tests. TCRdb took this table from immuneACCESS and kept in-frame rearrangements with V and J called. Such tables lack part of the clones; where checked against another copy, unresolved V genes explain under half of the gap, and the rest is unexplained. D and trimming were read from the DNA, whereas the V and J calls and clone size are those reported in that table. The sample contains about 150,000 clones, roughly 92% of them found a single time. Over 1% of the sample is taken by the ten largest.

As concerns this clone: Its binding antigen is unknown. Base qualities are not provided; no much larger clone lies one nucleotide away.

General study outcomes and caveats: Spike-specific TCR breadth and depth rose significantly after two AZD1222 doses compared with day 0 and with MenACWY recipients. Vaccine-associated CD4 TCRs spanned the whole spike protein, with dominant responses in regions 160-218 and 743-854. Reportedly, close to half of the unique spike-specific TCRs recognized epitopes lying outside the regions that are mutated in the B.1.351 and B.1.1.7 variants. Conclusions about previously exposed vaccinees are limited because only a handful of AZD1222 recipients were SARS-CoV-2 seropositive at baseline. In the small 56-69-year group, the increase in depth fell short of significance, most likely because of low power. No day 14 peak-response samples were available, so repertoires were characterized only after the peak T cell response. Most participants were white British and females outnumbered males, and the authors suggested that clonal diversity may have been underestimated.

The sequences come from peripheral blood, collected on day 0 of AZD1222 vaccination. Here the chain combines TRBV18 and TRBJ1-1; TRBD1 is possibly the D segment (5 matching bases). This clonotype was obtained from an adult in good health. At the DNA level, the sequence is TGTGCCAGCTCACCCCAGGGCGATGGCACTGAAGCTTTCTTT. It is translated as CASSPQGDGTEAFF. With all but the CDR3 taken from the reference TRBV18 and TRBJ1-1 genes, the full variable domain is: NAGVMQNPRHLVRRRGQEARLRCSPMKGHSHVYWYRQLPEEGLKFMVYLQKENIIDESGMPKERFSAEFPKEGPSILRIQQVVRGDSAAYFCASSPQGDGTEAFFGQGTRLTVV.